This T cell receptor beta chain was sequenced for a study of blood T cell repertoires in COVID-19. On the study more broadly: Acute and convalescent COVID-19 specimens originated in the United States, Italy and Spain. Sources were T cells, B-cell-depleted T cells, or PBMCs; the material itself was cDNA or gDNA.

While infection was still active, Seattle patients were enrolled and then followed longitudinally. Original data processing: Amplifying reference gene primers gave estimates of nucleated cell counts. The table came from immunoSEQ multiplex PCR; TCRdb's copy has only in-frame clones and leaves some out. For V, J and clone size, that table is used; D and trimming come from the DNA. The sample contains 250,000 to 350,000 clones, approximately 84% of which appear only once. The specimen sequenced was peripheral blood. The TCR originated in a human donor with COVID-19, enrolled during active disease. The donor label of this sample is uncertain.

The CDR3 loop is CASEIGLATDTQYF. In nucleotides, the CDR3 is TGCGCCAGCGAAATTGGACTAGCCACCGATACGCAGTATTTT. The chain combines TRBV5-1 with TRBJ2-3; 8 bases fit TRBD2. Per the germline V gene, CDR1 is SGHRS and CDR2 is YFSETQ. The J segment lost 6 bases and the V segment lost 7 bases, leaving 10 bases of the junction unmatched. The CDR3 totals 14 residues.